Below, 30 T cell receptor beta chains from the same sample are listed, as sequenced in a study of blood T cell repertoires in COVID-19. Profiling relied on immunoSEQ multiplex PCR, and the TCRdb table lists in-frame clones only, not all of them. The sample includes 150,000 to 200,000 clones, roughly four fifths seen only once; the top ten take about 10%. Material: PBMCs or T cells enriched from blood (not recorded which). The receptors stem from a man aged 40-50 years who had recovered from COVID-19.

The rearrangement joins TRBV28 to TRBJ1-1, with D unclear. The length of the CDR3 is 12 residues. V was pared by 6 bases and J by 2 bases, with 7 bases between. Germline lookup yields CDR1 MDHEN and CDR2 SYDVKM. In DNA, the CDR3 is TGTGCCAGCAGGGTAGCAAACACTGAAGCTTTCTTT. Its protein product is CASRVANTEAFF.

This chain connects TRBV3-1 (or the pseudogene TRBV3-2) to TRBJ2-1; D perhaps matches TRBD1 (5 bases). Germline V gives CDR1 LGHDT, CDR2 YNNKEL (reference sequence). This CDR3 is built from 16 residues. With 0 bases removed from V and 1 base from J, the gap between germline ends came to 10 bases. The CDR3 loop is CASSQDQGSSYNEQFF. The CDR3 DNA reads TGTGCCAGCAGCCAAGATCAGGGATCTTCCTACAATGAGCAGTTCTTC.

This chain connects TRBV19 to TRBJ1-1, with 9 bases lining up with TRBD1. The CDR3 covers 17 residues. The germline V gene encodes CDR1 LNHDA and CDR2 SQIVND (reference sequence). V was pared by 4 bases and J by 3 bases, with 12 bases of the junction left unmatched. In DNA, the CDR3 is TGTGCCAGTAGTAGGGACAGGGAAGGGATATTCGACACTGAAGCTTTCTTT. It yields the protein CASSRDREGIFDTEAFF.

The chain has TRBV5-5 and TRBJ2-5; 14 bases are shared with TRBD2. Germline CDR1 and CDR2: SGHKS and YYEKEE (reference sequence). CDR3 length: 18 amino acids. V lost 5 bases, J lost 5 bases, and 14 bases stayed unmatched. CDR3 protein: CASSSWTSGRILAETQYF. The CDR3 DNA reads TGTGCCAGCAGTTCCTGGACTAGCGGGAGGATTCTGGCGGAGACCCAGTACTTC.

V gene TRBV29-1 combines with J gene TRBJ2-1; TRBD2 matches 12 bases. CDR1 is SQVTM, CDR2 ANQGSEA, per germline. The CDR3 runs to 17 residues. The V gene end was trimmed by 4 bases and the J gene end by 0 bases; junction bases not matched to a gene: 7. In DNA, the CDR3 is TGCAGCGTTGCTGGGACTAGCGGGCCTAGCTCCTACAATGAGCAGTTCTTC. As protein: CSVAGTSGPSSYNEQFF.

The V call is TRBV7-9, the J call TRBJ2-1; TRBD2 matches 8 bases. Germline CDR1 is SEHNR and CDR2 is FQNEAQ (reference sequence). The CDR3 is 18 residues long. With V trimmed by 2 bases and J by 8 bases, 17 bases remained unmatched. As DNA, the CDR3 is TGTGCCAGCAGCTTATCGATCCCCCGCAGCGGGAGAATCGATGAGCAGTTCTTC. Amino acids: CASSLSIPRSGRIDEQFF.

This clone was found many times. The chain links TRBV6-2 or TRBV6-3 to TRBJ2-5; TRBD2 is a possible D gene (8 bases). Trimming cost V 6 bases and J 5 bases, with 19 bases left between them. CDR3 length: 15 residues. CDR1 is MNHEY, CDR2 SVGEGT, per germline. The CDR3 sequence: CASSRQGPGGETQYF. CDR3 nucleotide sequence: TGTGCCAGCAGCCGACAGGGACCGGGAGGGGAGACCCAGTACTTC.

J is TRBJ1-1 and V is TRBV7-3; TRBD1 agrees at 7 bases. From germline, CDR1 is SGHTA and CDR2 FQGTGA. V gave up 5 bases and J gave up 4 bases; unmatched junction bases: 7. This CDR3 contains 14 residues. The CDR3: CASSITGEFTEAFF. The CDR3 DNA reads TGTGCCAGCAGCATCACAGGGGAGTTCACTGAAGCTTTCTTT. The full variable domain, in which reference TRBV7-3 and TRBJ1-1 provide the parts outside the CDR3, is GAGVSQTPSNKVTEKGKYVELRCDPISGHTALYWYRQSLGQGPEFLIYFQGTGAADDSGLPNDRFFAVRPEGSVSTLKIQRTERGDSAVYLCASSITGEFTEAFFGQGTRLTVV.

This chain connects TRBV5-1 to TRBJ1-1; D is undetermined. V lost 0 bases and J lost 0, with 6 bases in between. This CDR3 contains 14 residues. CDR1 and CDR2 from the germline V gene are SGHRS and YFSETQ. The CDR3 region has the DNA TGCGCCAGCAGCTTGGCGGCGGTGAACACTGAAGCTTTCTTT. Amino acid sequence: CASSLAAVNTEAFF.

This rearrangement joins TRBV29-1 to TRBJ2-2, with a weak D call TRBD1 (5 bases). The CDR3 runs to 14 residues. Between the trimmed V and J ends, which lost 5 bases and 3 bases, there was a span of 13 bases. Germline V gene lookup returns CDR1 SQVTM and CDR2 ANQGSEA. As DNA, the CDR3 is TGCAGCGTTACCCAAGGCAGGGACACCGGGGAGCTGTTTTTT. Residues: CSVTQGRDTGELFF.

The CDR3 loop reads CASSPPKGAEYIQYF. The CDR3 DNA sequence: TGTGCCAGCTCACCACCGAAGGGGGCGGAATACATTCAGTACTTC. The chain employs TRBV18 and TRBJ2-4, with 7 bases fitting TRBD1. CDR1 and CDR2 from the germline V gene are KGHSH and LQKENI. This CDR3 has 15 amino acids. J gave up 8 bases and V 0 bases, and 7 bases lay outside the gene matches.

The chain joins TRBV7-9 to TRBJ1-1; D is perhaps TRBD1 (5 bases). Trimming stripped 2 bases from V and 2 bases from J, with 15 bases between. Germline values: CDR1 SEHNR, CDR2 FQNEAQ (reference sequence). The CDR3 has 16 amino acids. The CDR3 sequence: CASSLSRTGVNTEAFF. CDR3 coding DNA: TGTGCCAGCAGCTTAAGCCGCACAGGCGTTAACACTGAAGCTTTCTTT.

The gene calls are TRBV19 and TRBJ2-7; D is ambiguous. Looked up from germline, CDR1 is LNHDA and CDR2 is SQIVND (reference sequence). CDR3 length: 13 residues. Trimming cost V 5 bases and J 0 bases, with 8 bases left between them. Here the CDR3 DNA reads TGTGCCAGTAGTCCCGTCGGCTCCTACGAGCAGTACTTC. Translated, it gives CASSPVGSYEQYF.

V gene TRBV29-1 combines with J gene TRBJ2-2; possible D gene TRBD1, 6 bases. V was shortened by 5 bases and J by 4 bases, with 11 bases between the two germline ends. Germline CDR1 reads SQVTM; CDR2 reads ANQGSEA. This CDR3 spans 13 amino acids. CDR3 in amino acids: CSVSTGRTGELFF. The CDR3 bases are TGCAGCGTTTCAACAGGGCGCACCGGGGAGCTGTTTTTT.

The CDR3 reads CASSLLAGETIYNEQFF. The CDR3 nucleotides read TGTGCCAGCAGCTTATTAGCGGGAGAAACCATCTACAATGAGCAGTTCTTC. This chain connects TRBV7-6 to TRBJ2-1, with TRBD2 matching 9 bases. Per the germline V gene, CDR1 is SGHVS and CDR2 is FNYEAQ. Trimming took 2 bases from V and 3 from J; bases not matched to a gene: 8. CDR3 size: 17 residues.

The rearrangement links TRBV5-1 to TRBJ1-6; D ambiguous. Trimming left V 0 bases short and J 9 bases short, with 19 bases between. CDR1 and CDR2 from the germline V gene are SGHRS and YFSETQ. The CDR3 is 17 amino acids. CDR3 bases: TGCGCCAGCAGCTTGGATTCTATAGGGTCGGGAAGTTCACCCCTCCACTTT. Amino acid sequence: CASSLDSIGSGSSPLHF.

The V call is TRBV6-6, the J call TRBJ2-1; 8 nucleotides match TRBD1. Trimming took 6 bases from V and 4 from J; bases not matched to a gene: 8. The CDR3 runs to 15 residues. Germline CDR1 MNHNY, CDR2 SVGAGI (reference sequence). CDR3 nucleotide sequence: TGTGCCAGCAGCTGGGACAGGAGTTCTTACAATGAGCAGTTCTTC. Amino acids: CASSWDRSSYNEQFF.

The rearrangement joins TRBV30 to TRBJ2-1, with TRBD2 identical over 12 bases. The CDR3 loop spans 14 amino acids. Germline CDR1 GTSNPN, CDR2 SVGIG (reference sequence). V was clipped by 5 bases and J by 8 bases; unmatched bases: 7. The CDR3, as DNA: TGTGCCTGGCGGACTAGCGGGACGGTCTATGAGCAGTTCTTC. The encoded protein is CAWRTSGTVYEQFF.

The chain is built from TRBV7-9 and TRBJ2-1, with 8 bases fitting TRBD1. CDR3 length: 14 amino acids. After removal of 4 bases from V and 5 bases from J, the junction contained 4 bases not matched to a gene. Germline CDR1 SEHNR, CDR2 FQNEAQ (reference sequence). CDR3 bases: TGTGCCAGCAGCTCAGGGGGCAGGAACAATGAGCAGTTCTTC. Protein sequence: CASSSGGRNNEQFF.

CDR3 protein: CASSFTSGIPNEQFF. CDR3 in DNA: TGTGCCAGCAGCTTTACTAGCGGAATTCCTAATGAGCAGTTCTTC. This chain uses TRBV11-2 with TRBJ2-1, with 8 bases that match TRBD2. V trimming: 3 bases; J trimming: 7 bases; junction bases outside the gene matches: 8. This CDR3 spans 15 amino acids. The germline V gene has CDR1 SGHAT and CDR2 FQNNGV.

CDR3 coding DNA: TGTGCCAGCAGCTTAACCAGGGGGCTCGCTGAAGCTTTCTTT. It is translated as CASSLTRGLAEAFF. The J gene is TRBJ1-1, the V gene TRBV7-9; TRBD1 aligns across 8 bases. CDR3 size: 14 residues. Germline CDR1 is SEHNR and CDR2 is FQNEAQ (reference sequence). Trimming at V came to 2 bases and at J to 6 bases, leaving 5 bases not matched to a gene.

The chain is built from TRBV28 and TRBJ1-4; D not resolved. The CDR3 is 13 residues long. CDR1 is MDHEN, CDR2 SYDVKM, per germline. In nucleotides, the CDR3 is TGTGCTACATCGGCCAAACCAGGTGAAAAACTGTTTTTT. Its protein product is CATSAKPGEKLFF.

V usage is TRBV4-1 and J usage is TRBJ2-5, with D possibly TRBD2 on 6 matching bases. Germline values: CDR1 MGHRA, CDR2 YSYEKL. This CDR3 contains 15 residues. V was trimmed by 4 bases and J by 4 bases, leaving 16 bases between them. CDR3 nucleotide sequence: TGCGCCAGCAGCCCTGAGGACTACGCACGAGAGACCCAGTACTTC. Translating it yields CASSPEDYARETQYF.

The V gene is TRBV19, the J gene TRBJ2-6, with 7 bases matching TRBD1. Germline CDR1 is LNHDA and CDR2 is SQIVND (reference sequence). V lost 7 bases to trimming and J lost 0 bases; unmatched junction nucleotides: 3. CDR3 length equals 15 residues. Written as DNA, the CDR3 is TGTGCCAGTACAGACAGGGCCTCTGGGGCCAACGTCCTGACTTTC. Translating it yields CASTDRASGANVLTF.

The V gene is TRBV28, the J gene TRBJ1-1, with D uncertain. Looked up from germline, CDR1 is MDHEN and CDR2 is SYDVKM. This CDR3 comprises 14 residues. Trimming pared 5 bases from V and 2 bases from J, leaving 12 bases between. DNA of the CDR3: TGTGCCAGCAGTCTCGGGAACCGTAACACTGAAGCTTTCTTT. It translates to CASSLGNRNTEAFF.

The V and J genes are TRBV18 and TRBJ2-7, with 8 bases matching TRBD2. From germline, CDR1 is KGHSH and CDR2 LQKENI. The V gene end was trimmed by 3 bases and the J gene end by 1 base; junction bases not matched to a gene: 2. The CDR3 length is 14 residues. Here the CDR3 reads CASSPLAGSYEQYV. The CDR3 DNA sequence: TGTGCCAGCTCACCGTTAGCGGGATCCTACGAGCAGTACGTC.

This chain uses TRBV27 with TRBJ2-1; 14 bases agree with TRBD2. The length of the CDR3 is 18 residues. Germline V gene sequence: CDR1 MNHEY, CDR2 SMNVEV (reference sequence). V gave up 4 bases and J gave up 8 bases; unmatched junction bases: 13. CDR3 in DNA: TGTGCCAGCAGTTCTAAGACCCGGGGACTAGCGGGAGTGGATGAGCAGTTCTTC. It is translated as CASSSKTRGLAGVDEQFF.

This sequence joins TRBV5-1 and TRBJ1-1; possible D gene TRBD1, 5 bases. The CDR3 totals 16 residues. V was clipped by 0 bases and J by 4 bases, with 16 bases between them. CDR1 is SGHRS, CDR2 YFSETQ, per germline. CDR3 protein: CASSLGSAGMGTEAFF. The CDR3 DNA follows: TGCGCCAGCAGCTTGGGATCTGCAGGGATGGGCACTGAAGCTTTCTTT. Looking up the rest from reference TRBV5-1 and TRBJ1-1 gives the full variable domain: KAGVTQTPRYLIKTRGQQVTLSCSPISGHRSVSWYQQTPGQGLQFLFEYFSETQRNKGNFPGRFSGRQFSNSRSEMNVSTLELGDSALYLCASSLGSAGMGTEAFFGQGTRLTVV.

The chain carries TRBV7-8 and TRBJ2-7, with 9 bases fitting TRBD1. J was trimmed by 3 bases and V by 4 bases; bases with no gene match: 13. This CDR3 is built from 17 residues. The germline V gene encodes CDR1 SGHVS and CDR2 FQNEAQ. The CDR3 region is CASSSISGDRDSYEQYF. The CDR3 DNA sequence: TGTGCCAGCAGCTCAATCAGCGGGGACAGGGACAGCTACGAGCAGTACTTC.

V and J are TRBV7-3 and TRBJ1-2, with unresolved D. V shed 1 base and J shed 2 bases, with 5 bases lying between them. Germline CDR1 is SGHTA and CDR2 is FQGTGA. This CDR3 has 13 amino acids. CDR3 protein: CASSLSINYGYTF. The DNA of the CDR3 is TGTGCCAGCAGCTTAAGTATAAACTATGGCTACACCTTC.